This is a list of T cell receptor beta chains from one sample in a study of blood T cell repertoires in COVID-19. TCRdb's copy holds only in-frame clones and misses some; the assay was immunoSEQ multiplex PCR. The repertoire includes around 94,000 clones, 75% to 95% of them detected once, and about 4% sits in the top ten. Sequenced sample: peripheral blood. These receptors were taken from a man younger than 30 with acute or convalescent COVID-19. CDR3s include the opening cysteine and the closing phenylalanine or tryptophan. The D gene is left open where the match is weak. Where a row states a size, it is once, few, many or the class of an expanded clone; other rows omit it.

-	TRBV5-5	-	15	TRBJ1-5	TGTGCCAGCAGCTCCCGGCCGGGGGGGGACCAGCCCCAGCATTTT	CASSSRPGGDQPQHF
TRBD1	TRBV23-1	-	15	TRBJ1-2	TGCGCCAGCAGTCATGACAGGGAGCTTAACTATGGCTACACCTTC	CASSHDRELNYGYTF
-	TRBV9	-	12	TRBJ1-2	TGTGCCAGCAGCGTTGATAGCTATGGCTACACCTTC	CASSVDSYGYTF
TRBD2	TRBV18	-	15	TRBJ2-1	TGTGCCAGCTCCCCGGGACTAGCGGGGGGGGATGAGCAGTTCTTC	CASSPGLAGGDEQFF
-	TRBV12-3/TRBV12-4	-	13	TRBJ2-7	TGTGCCAGCAGTTTAAACAGTCTTCGTGAGCAGTACTTC	CASSLNSLREQYF
-	TRBV19	-	13	TRBJ1-1	TGTGCCAGTAGTATGAACTCCCCCGGTGAAGCTTTCTTT	CASSMNSPGEAFF
TRBD1	TRBV10-3	once	15	TRBJ1-3	TGTGCCATCAGTGCCCGGGACAGAGGAGGAAACACCATATATTTT	CAISARDRGGNTIYF
-	TRBV11-2	-	14	TRBJ2-7	TGTGCCAGCAGCTTAGGTGGGAGCTCCTACGAGCAGTACTTC	CASSLGGSSYEQYF
TRBD1	TRBV6-5	-	13	TRBJ2-5	TGTGCCAGCAGGAAGGGACAGCAAGAGACCCAGTACTTC	CASRKGQQETQYF
-	TRBV11-3	-	16	TRBJ2-2	TGTGCCAGCAGCTTAGGTACTATCCCGGGAACCGGGGAGCTGTTTTTT	CASSLGTIPGTGELFF
TRBD1	TRBV12-5	-	17	TRBJ1-5	TGTGCTAGTGGTCTACAAACCGGGACAGGAGGGAATCAGCCCCAGCATTTT	CASGLQTGTGGNQPQHF
-	TRBV11-2	-	16	TRBJ1-1	TGTGCCAGCATCCAAACCACCGGGACATTGAACACTGAAGCTTTCTTT	CASIQTTGTLNTEAFF
-	TRBV18	-	16	TRBJ1-5	TGTGCCAGCTCACTTCGGGGGGGTGTGAGGAATCAGCCCCAGCATTTT	CASSLRGGVRNQPQHF
-	TRBV21-1	-	15	TRBJ2-5	TGTGCCAGCAGCAAGATCGACAGAATCCAAGAGACCCAGTACTTC	CASSKIDRIQETQYF
-	TRBV6-2/TRBV6-3	-	14	TRBJ2-7	TGTGCCAGCAGTCCCCCCACAGGGTCCTACGAGCAGTACTTC	CASSPPTGSYEQYF
-	TRBV29-1	-	14	TRBJ2-1	TGCAGCGTTGGGGGGGACGGACCCTACAATGAGCAGTTCTTC	CSVGGDGPYNEQFF
TRBD1	TRBV18	-	17	TRBJ1-3	TGTGCCAGCTCACTGGATCCGGGACAGTACTCTGGAAACACCATATATTTT	CASSLDPGQYSGNTIYF
-	TRBV30	-	10	TRBJ1-2	TGTGCCGGAGGGGAATATGGCTACACCTTC	CAGGEYGYTF
TRBD1	TRBV3-1/TRBV3-2	-	15	TRBJ2-1	TGTGCCAGCAGCTACTCCGGGACAGGGGGGAATGAGCAGTTCTTC	CASSYSGTGGNEQFF
-	TRBV5-1	once	14	TRBJ1-1	TGCGCCAGCAGCTTTAGGGGAGGAGGCACTGAAGCTTTCTTT	CASSFRGGGTEAFF
-	TRBV12-3/TRBV12-4	-	13	TRBJ2-7	TGTGCCAGCAGTCCGACAGATTCCTACGAGCAGTACTTC	CASSPTDSYEQYF
TRBD2	TRBV19	-	17	TRBJ2-2	TGTGCCACCGCGACTAGCGGGGGGGCGCTGGTCACCGGGGAGCTGTTTTTT	CATATSGGALVTGELFF
-	TRBV11-2	-	13	TRBJ2-3	TGTGCCAGCAGCTTAGAGAGAACAGATACGCAGTATTTT	CASSLERTDTQYF
TRBD2	TRBV7-9	-	17	TRBJ2-5	TGTGCCAGCAGCTTATGGGGTAGCGGGAGGCTCCAAGAGACCCAGTACTTC	CASSLWGSGRLQETQYF
-	TRBV10-1	-	17	TRBJ1-5	TGCGCCAGCAGTGAGAAGACCGGAGGATATAGCAATCAGCCCCAGCATTTT	CASSEKTGGYSNQPQHF
TRBD1	TRBV9	-	15	TRBJ2-3	TGTGCCAGCAGCGAATCGGGACAGACCACAGATACGCAGTATTTT	CASSESGQTTDTQYF
-	TRBV5-5	-	13	TRBJ2-7	TGTGCCAGCAGCTTGCGCAGTCCCTACGAGCAGTACTTC	CASSLRSPYEQYF
-	TRBV6-5	-	15	TRBJ1-2	TGTGCCAGCAGTTACTCCGACAGCCTCTTCTATGGCTACACCTTC	CASSYSDSLFYGYTF
TRBD1	TRBV6-5	-	14	TRBJ1-5	TGTGCCAGCACAGGGACAGGGGGCAATCAGCCCCAGCATTTT	CASTGTGGNQPQHF
-	TRBV2	few	14	TRBJ1-1	TGTGCCAGCGTCCTCGCTAGGACACTCTCTGAAGCTTTCTTT	CASVLARTLSEAFF
TRBD1	TRBV6-1	once	16	TRBJ2-2	TGTGCCAGCAGTAAAGTAACAGGGGTACACACCGGGGAGCTGTTTTTT	CASSKVTGVHTGELFF
-	TRBV11-2	-	13	TRBJ2-7	TGTGCCAGCAGCTTAATCATTAGCAACGAGCAGTACTTC	CASSLIISNEQYF
TRBD1	TRBV19	-	18	TRBJ2-1	TGTGCCAGTAGTCCCGGGACAGGGATTAGTGGTGGAGTCAATGAGCAGTTCTTC	CASSPGTGISGGVNEQFF
TRBD1	TRBV19	-	16	TRBJ1-2	TGTGCCAGTAGTCCCTATGGGACAGGGGGTAACTATGGCTACACCTTC	CASSPYGTGGNYGYTF
TRBD1	TRBV24-1	-	16	TRBJ1-5	TGTGCCACCAGTGATTCGGGACAGGGTAGCAATCAGCCCCAGCATTTT	CATSDSGQGSNQPQHF
-	TRBV27	-	14	TRBJ2-5	TGTGCCAGCAGTCTTTCAGGGGTGGGGCGGACCCAGTACTTC	CASSLSGVGRTQYF
-	TRBV6-6	-	15	TRBJ1-5	TGTGCCACCTCCCTCCTCGCGGGGAGCAATCAGCCCCAGCATTTT	CATSLLAGSNQPQHF
TRBD1	TRBV5-1	-	15	TRBJ1-3	TGCGCCAGCAGCCTAGGACAGGCGACTGGAAACACCATATATTTT	CASSLGQATGNTIYF
-	TRBV21-1	-	13	TRBJ1-2	TGTGCCAGCAGCAAAGGAGGTGACCAAGGCTACACCTTC	CASSKGGDQGYTF
TRBD1	TRBV5-1	-	16	TRBJ2-7	TGCGCCAGCAGCTTGGAGGGACAGGGTTTCGCCTACGAGCAGTACTTC	CASSLEGQGFAYEQYF
-	TRBV19	-	14	TRBJ1-1	TGTGCCAGTAGTATCCCAGGATCGAACACTGAAGCTTTCTTT	CASSIPGSNTEAFF
-	TRBV24-1	-	14	TRBJ1-5	TGTGCCACCAGTGATTTGCAGGGCAATCAGCCCCAGCATTTT	CATSDLQGNQPQHF
-	TRBV6-5	-	14	TRBJ1-1	TGTGCCAGCAGCTTACAGGTTTGGCGCACTGAAGCTTTCTTT	CASSLQVWRTEAFF
TRBD1	TRBV7-9	-	16	TRBJ2-1	TGTGCCAGCAGCTCTAACCGGGACAGGGGGCCCGATGAGCAGTTCTTC	CASSSNRDRGPDEQFF
TRBD1	TRBV7-9	-	16	TRBJ1-1	TGTGCCAGCAGCCTTGGGACAGGGGGCGGGAACACTGAAGCTTTCTTT	CASSLGTGGGNTEAFF
-	TRBV20-1	-	10	TRBJ2-3	TGCAGTGCAGCAAGAGATACGCAGTATTTT	CSAARDTQYF
TRBD1	TRBV10-1	-	15	TRBJ1-1	TGCGCCAGCAGTTTGGCAGGGGGGAGAGGGACTGAAGCTTTCTTT	CASSLAGGRGTEAFF
-	TRBV6-2/TRBV6-3	-	14	TRBJ1-5	TGTGCCAGCAGTACTTCACAGGGTTATCAGCCCCAGCATTTT	CASSTSQGYQPQHF
-	TRBV29-1	once	12	TRBJ1-4	TGCAGCGTTTGGAGTCCTAATGAAAAACTGTTTTTT	CSVWSPNEKLFF
TRBD1	TRBV30	few	16	TRBJ1-2	TGTGCCTGGAGTGTACTCACGGCAGGGGGTCCGTCTGGCTACACCTTC	CAWSVLTAGGPSGYTF
-	TRBV6-5	-	16	TRBJ1-6	TGTGCCAGCAGTTCACGGCGGGGGGCCTCCAATTCACCCCTCCACTTT	CASSSRRGASNSPLHF
TRBD1	TRBV24-1	-	15	TRBJ2-2	TGTGCCACCAGTGATCAGGGGGCGGGGACCGGGGAGCTGTTTTTT	CATSDQGAGTGELFF
-	TRBV10-1	-	15	TRBJ1-3	TGCGCCAGCATCGGGGGGCCAAGCTCTGGAAACACCATATATTTT	CASIGGPSSGNTIYF
-	TRBV30	-	15	TRBJ1-5	TGTGCCTGGAGTAGCGGCAGGAGCATAGATCAGCCCCAGCATTTT	CAWSSGRSIDQPQHF
-	TRBV10-1	-	14	TRBJ2-7	TGCGCCAGCTCTGCTCAGGGGTTCTCCTACGAGCAGTACTTC	CASSAQGFSYEQYF
TRBD1	TRBV10-3	-	15	TRBJ1-6	TGTGCCACCAGCGCGGGACAGTCGGGTAATTCACCCCTCCACTTT	CATSAGQSGNSPLHF
-	TRBV3-1/TRBV3-2	-	15	TRBJ2-7	TGTGCCAGCAGTCGCGGGCCGGCGGGGCCCTACGAGCAGTACTTC	CASSRGPAGPYEQYF
TRBD2	TRBV30	-	16	TRBJ2-2	TGTGCCTGGAGTCGCGGACTAGCGGGGAACACCGGGGAGCTGTTTTTT	CAWSRGLAGNTGELFF
TRBD2	TRBV6-5	few	14	TRBJ2-3	TGTGCCAGCAGTTTAAGCGGGGGCGCAGATACGCAGTATTTT	CASSLSGGADTQYF
TRBD2	TRBV6-4	few	15	TRBJ2-1	TGTGCCAGCAGTGACTCTAGCGGGGGGGCCAATGAGCAGTTCTTC	CASSDSSGGANEQFF